This entry lists 5 T cell receptor beta chains sequenced from one sample in a study of T cell repertoires in cytomegalovirus infection. TCRdb reprocessed the reads with MiXCR, giving one entry per CDR3 protein. The sample includes about 770,000 distinct CDR3 sequences, 25% to 35% of them seen just once. These TCRs are of unknown antigen specificity. This specimen was cultured CD8+ T cells from PBMCs, taken from culture after CMV antigen stimulation. The receptors here all came from a human donor in good health (CMV status not recorded). Some clones in this sample may be carry-over from other donors' samples.

This chain connects TRBV4-3 to TRBJ2-3; 10 bases agree with TRBD2. CDR3 length: 17 residues. Per the germline V gene, CDR1 is LGHNA and CDR2 is YSLEER. V trimming: 1 base; J trimming: 5 bases; junction bases outside the gene matches: 9. The CDR3 spells CASSQGEAGGHEDTQYF. The CDR3 region has the DNA TGCGCCAGCAGCCAAGGAGAAGCGGGGGGGCATGAAGATACGCAGTATTTT.

The sample holds a few counts of this clonotype. V and J are TRBV12-3 or TRBV12-4 and TRBJ2-1, with TRBD2 identical over 13 bases. Trimming removed 3 bases from V and 6 bases from J; junction bases left unmatched: 11. The CDR3 contains 18 residues. CDR3 sequence reads: CASSFILLLAGGPNEQFF. CDR3 DNA sequence: TGTGCCAGCAGTTTCATTTTATTACTAGCGGGGGGGCCCAATGAGCAGTTCTTC.

This clonotype was seen only a few times. This chain connects TRBV7-9 to TRBJ2-1; TRBD1 might be the D (5 bases). V lost 5 bases, J lost 0 bases, and 8 bases lay in between. The CDR3 is made up of 14 amino acids. Germline V gene sequence: CDR1 SEHNR, CDR2 FQNEAQ (reference sequence). Written as DNA, the CDR3 is TGTGCCAGCAGCGGGGCATCCTCCTACAATGAGCAGTTCTTC. As protein: CASSGASSYNEQFF.

This clonotype appeared many times. The rearrangement uses TRBV12-3 or TRBV12-4 and TRBJ1-2, with 8 bases identical to TRBD1. V lost 4 bases to trimming and J lost 6 bases; unmatched junction nucleotides: 10. The CDR3 totals 15 residues. CDR3 in DNA: TGTGCCAGCAGTTCCAACTCGGACAGGGATAATGGCTACACCTTC. It is translated as CASSSNSDRDNGYTF.

This clonotype occurred a few times. The chain has TRBV12-3 or TRBV12-4 and TRBJ2-1; weak D call: TRBD1 (5 bases). V lost 7 bases to trimming and J lost 9 bases, with 13 bases between them. The CDR3 length is 12 residues. CDR3 in amino acids: CASTSDRSEQFF. CDR3 bases: TGTGCCAGCACCTCAGACAGAAGTGAGCAGTTCTTC.